This T cell receptor (beta chain) was identified in a study of blood T cell repertoires in COVID-19. Libraries were prepared by immunoSEQ multiplex PCR; TCRdb keeps only in-frame clonotypes and omits some of them. Here the sample spans about 95,000 clones, roughly 86% being singletons. Germline V CDR1 and CDR2: SGHVS, FQNEAQ. Trimming cost V 2 bases and J 7 bases; bases outside gene matches: 5. CDR3 length: 14 residues. The TCR was taken from a human donor in a cohort sampled during active COVID-19. The V and J genes are TRBV7-8 and TRBJ2-1; TRBD1 matches at 7 bases. The sequenced sample consisted of peripheral blood. The CDR3, as DNA: TGTGCCAGCAGCTTACGACAGGGTGGAAATGAGCAGTTCTTC. It is translated as CASSLRQGGNEQFF.